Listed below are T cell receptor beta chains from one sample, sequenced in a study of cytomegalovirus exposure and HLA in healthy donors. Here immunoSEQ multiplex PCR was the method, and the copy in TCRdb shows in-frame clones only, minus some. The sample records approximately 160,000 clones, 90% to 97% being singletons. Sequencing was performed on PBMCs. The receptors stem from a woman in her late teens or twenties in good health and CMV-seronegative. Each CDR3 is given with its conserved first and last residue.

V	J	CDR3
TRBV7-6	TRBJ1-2	CASSLTQGAAPYGYTF
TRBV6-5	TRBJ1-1	CASSYTGGYTEAFF
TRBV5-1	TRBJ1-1	CASSIQPGQGRMNTEAFF
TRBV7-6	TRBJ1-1	CASSDRTGTEAFF
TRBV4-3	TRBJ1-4	CASSQGNAGNEKLFF
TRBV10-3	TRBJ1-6	CASRPGQGLSDGSPLHF
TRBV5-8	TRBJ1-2	CASSLDTFGYTF
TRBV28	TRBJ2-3	CASSWAGPSVTDTQYF
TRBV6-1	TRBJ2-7	CASSEAWRGSYEQYF
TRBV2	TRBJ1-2	CASSRSGIGYTF
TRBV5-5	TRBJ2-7	CASSSQTHTWQYF
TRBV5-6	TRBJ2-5	CASSLTGGQRETQYF
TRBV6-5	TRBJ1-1	CASSYERGTEAFF
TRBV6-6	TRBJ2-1	CASSYRGTGGHNEQFF
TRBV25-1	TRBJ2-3	CASSEPASGGVDTQYF
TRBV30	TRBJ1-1	CARGQGIEAFF
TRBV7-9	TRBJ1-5	CASSLFTNQPQHF